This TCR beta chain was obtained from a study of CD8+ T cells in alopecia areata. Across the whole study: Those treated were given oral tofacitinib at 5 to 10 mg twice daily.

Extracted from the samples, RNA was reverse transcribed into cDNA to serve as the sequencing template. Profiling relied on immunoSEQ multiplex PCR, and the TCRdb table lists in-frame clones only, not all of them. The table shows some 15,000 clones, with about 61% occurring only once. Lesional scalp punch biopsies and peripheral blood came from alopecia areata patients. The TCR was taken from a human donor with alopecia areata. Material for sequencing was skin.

DNA of the CDR3: TGTGCCAGCAGTTTGGAGTATAGCAATCAGCCCCAGCATTTT. Translation: CASSLEYSNQPQHF. The rearrangement links TRBV28 to TRBJ1-5; no clear D gene. This CDR3 has 14 residues. Germline lookup yields CDR1 MDHEN and CDR2 SYDVKM. V was shortened by 3 bases and J by 0 bases, with 6 bases between the two germline ends.